The sequence of this TCR beta chain was determined in a study of shared clonotypes between healthy human individuals. V shed 5 bases, J shed 1 base, and the junction held 3 bases outside the gene matches. Germline CDR1 reads SGHRS; CDR2 reads YFSETQ. The CDR3 is 14 residues long. On sorted subsets, replicate PCRs used 200 ng DNA, or 25,000 to 35,000 T cell genomes. Source study methods: Junction-only sequences without quality scores came from ImmunoSEQ, so filtering differed. Data came from immunoSEQ multiplex PCR; TCRdb stores just in-frame clones and leaves some out. D and trimming were read from the DNA, whereas the V and J calls and clone size are those reported in that table. The table lists roughly 1,000,000 clones, approximately 80% of them singletons. Concerning this clone: Its antigen is currently unknown.

General study findings and limits: What limited the represented genetic and exposure-history diversity was the small number of donors. Some clonotypes were shared by all four sorted-subset donors, while others were not shared. The non-shared ones had lower generation probabilities than the shared ones.

The sequenced sample consisted of memory CD4+ T cells from PBMCs. Regarding subset: CD45RA-negative fraction. The sequence was collected from a man aged 18 to 29 in good health. Some clones in this sample may be carry-over from other donors' samples. This chain connects TRBV5-1 to TRBJ2-3, with 8 bases identical to TRBD1. CDR3 residues: CASRTGQGTDTQYF. Written as DNA, the CDR3 is TGCGCCAGCAGGACGGGACAGGGCACAGATACGCAGTATTTT.